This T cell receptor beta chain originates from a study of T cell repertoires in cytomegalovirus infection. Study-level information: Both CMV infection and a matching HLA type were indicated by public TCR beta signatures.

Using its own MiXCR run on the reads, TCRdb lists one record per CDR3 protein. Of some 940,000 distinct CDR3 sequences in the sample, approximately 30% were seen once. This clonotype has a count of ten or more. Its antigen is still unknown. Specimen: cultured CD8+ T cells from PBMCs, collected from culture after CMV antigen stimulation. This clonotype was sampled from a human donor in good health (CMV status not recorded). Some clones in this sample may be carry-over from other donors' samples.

The CDR3 is CASNHRTSGVQETQYF. The CDR3 bases are TGTGCCAGCAACCACAGGACTAGCGGGGTACAAGAGACCCAGTACTTC. The chain uses TRBV6-6 and TRBJ2-5; 12 bases align to TRBD2. The CDR3 has 16 amino acids. V trimming: 7 bases; J trimming: 2 bases; junction bases outside the gene matches: 8. Germline loops: CDR1 MNHNY, CDR2 SVGAGI (reference sequence).